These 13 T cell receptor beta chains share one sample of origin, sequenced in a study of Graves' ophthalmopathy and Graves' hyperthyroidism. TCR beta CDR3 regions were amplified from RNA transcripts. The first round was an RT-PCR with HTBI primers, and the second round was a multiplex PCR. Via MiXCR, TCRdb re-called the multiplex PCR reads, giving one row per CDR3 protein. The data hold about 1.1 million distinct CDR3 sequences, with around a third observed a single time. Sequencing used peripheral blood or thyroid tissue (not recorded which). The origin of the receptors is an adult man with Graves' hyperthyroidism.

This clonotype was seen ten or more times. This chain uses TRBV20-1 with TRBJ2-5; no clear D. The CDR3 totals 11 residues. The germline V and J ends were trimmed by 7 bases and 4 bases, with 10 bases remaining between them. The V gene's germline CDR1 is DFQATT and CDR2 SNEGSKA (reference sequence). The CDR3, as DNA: TGCAGTGGGATAGAGAGAGAGACCCAGTACTTC. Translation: CSGIERETQYF.

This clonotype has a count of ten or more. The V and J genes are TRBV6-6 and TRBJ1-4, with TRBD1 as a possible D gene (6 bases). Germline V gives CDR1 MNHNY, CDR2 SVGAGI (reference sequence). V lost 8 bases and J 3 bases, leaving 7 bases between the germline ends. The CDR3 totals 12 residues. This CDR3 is CASGQPNEKLFF. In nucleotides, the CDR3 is TGTGCCAGCGGACAGCCTAATGAAAAACTGTTTTTT.

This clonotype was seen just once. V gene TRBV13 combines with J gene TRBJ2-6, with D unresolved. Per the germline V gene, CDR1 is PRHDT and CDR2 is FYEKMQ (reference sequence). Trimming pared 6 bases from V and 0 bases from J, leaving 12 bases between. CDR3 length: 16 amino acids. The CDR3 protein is CASRTLRGSGANVLTF. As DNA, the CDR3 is TGTGCCAGCAGGACCTTACGTGGCTCTGGGGCCAACGTCCTGACTTTC.

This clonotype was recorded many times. In nucleotides, the CDR3 is TGTGCCATCAGTGAGGAAGGTTGGGGGAACACTGAAGCTTTCTTT. As protein: CAISEEGWGNTEAFF. The genes are TRBV10-3 and TRBJ1-1; no definite D call. The CDR3 extends over 15 amino acids. Germline V gene data show CDR1 as ENHRY and CDR2 as SYGVKD. The V and J ends lost 2 bases and 1 base respectively, with 11 bases between them.

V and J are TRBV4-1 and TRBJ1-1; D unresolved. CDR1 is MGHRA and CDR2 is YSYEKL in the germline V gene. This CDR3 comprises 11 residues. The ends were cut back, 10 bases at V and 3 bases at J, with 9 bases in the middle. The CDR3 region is CATERDTEAFF. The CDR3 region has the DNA TGCGCCACCGAGAGGGACACTGAAGCTTTCTTT.

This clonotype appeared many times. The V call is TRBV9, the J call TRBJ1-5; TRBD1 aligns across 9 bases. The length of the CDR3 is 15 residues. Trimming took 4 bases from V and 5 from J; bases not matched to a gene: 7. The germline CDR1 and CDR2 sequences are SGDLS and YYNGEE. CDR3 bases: TGTGCCAGCAGCACATCCCGGGACAGGGATCAGCCCCAGCATTTT. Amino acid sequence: CASSTSRDRDQPQHF. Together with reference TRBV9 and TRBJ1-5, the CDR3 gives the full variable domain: DSGVTQTPKHLITATGQRVTLRCSPRSGDLSVYWYQQSLDQGLQFLIQYYNGEERAKGNILERFSAQQFPDLHSELNLSSLELGDSALYFCASSTSRDRDQPQHFGDGTRLSIL.

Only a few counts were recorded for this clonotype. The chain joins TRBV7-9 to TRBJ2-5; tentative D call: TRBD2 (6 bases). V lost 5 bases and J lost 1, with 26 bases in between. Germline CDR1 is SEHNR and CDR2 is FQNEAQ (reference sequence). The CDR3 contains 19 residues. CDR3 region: CASSLELGGGFGPQETQYF. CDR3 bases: TGTGCCAGCAGCCTTGAGTTAGGAGGAGGGTTTGGCCCCCAAGAGACCCAGTACTTC.

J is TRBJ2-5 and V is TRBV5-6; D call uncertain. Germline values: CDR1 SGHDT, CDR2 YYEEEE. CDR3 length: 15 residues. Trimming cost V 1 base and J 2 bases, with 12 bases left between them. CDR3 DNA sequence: TGTGCCAGCAGCTTGCGAGCGCTACATCAAGAGACCCAGTACTTC. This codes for CASSLRALHQETQYF.

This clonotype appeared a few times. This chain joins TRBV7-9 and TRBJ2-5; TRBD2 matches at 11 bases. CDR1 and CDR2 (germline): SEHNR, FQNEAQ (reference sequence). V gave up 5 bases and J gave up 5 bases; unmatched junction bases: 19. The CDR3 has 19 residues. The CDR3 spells CASSPYRASGGSLWETQYF. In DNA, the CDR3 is TGTGCCAGCAGCCCGTACAGGGCTAGCGGGGGGAGTCTTTGGGAGACCCAGTACTTC.

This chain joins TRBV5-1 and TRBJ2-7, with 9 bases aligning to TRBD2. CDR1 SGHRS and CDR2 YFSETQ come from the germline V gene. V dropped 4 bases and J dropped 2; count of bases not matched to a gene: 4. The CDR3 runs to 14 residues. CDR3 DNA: TGCGCCAGCAGCACCGTAGCGGGAGCCTACGAGCAGTACTTC. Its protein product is CASSTVAGAYEQYF.

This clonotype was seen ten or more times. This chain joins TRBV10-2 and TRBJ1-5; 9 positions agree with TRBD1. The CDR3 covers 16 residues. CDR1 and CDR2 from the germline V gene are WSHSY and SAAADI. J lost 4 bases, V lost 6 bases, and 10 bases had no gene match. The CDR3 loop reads CASSDLGQGKNQPQHF. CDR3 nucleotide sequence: TGCGCCAGCAGCGACCTCGGACAGGGGAAAAATCAGCCCCAGCATTTT.

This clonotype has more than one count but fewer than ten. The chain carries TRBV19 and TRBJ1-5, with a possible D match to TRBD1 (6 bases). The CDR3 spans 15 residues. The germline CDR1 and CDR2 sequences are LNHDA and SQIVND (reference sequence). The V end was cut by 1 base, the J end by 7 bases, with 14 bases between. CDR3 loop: CASSIVQGAEQPQHF. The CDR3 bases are TGTGCCAGTAGTATAGTACAGGGAGCGGAACAGCCCCAGCATTTT.

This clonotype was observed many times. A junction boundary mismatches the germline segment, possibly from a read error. CDR3 coding DNA: TGCGCCAGCAGCCAATTGCCCGGGGGATACGAGCAGTACTTC. Its translation is CASSQLPGGYEQYF. The chain combines TRBV7-9 with TRBJ2-7; a possible D gene is TRBD2 (6 bases). Germline V CDR1 and CDR2: SEHNR, FQNEAQ (reference sequence). The CDR3 is 14 residues long.